This TCR beta chain was sequenced for a study of shared clonotypes between healthy human individuals. Germline V gene sequence: CDR1 MNHEY, CDR2 SVGAGI. Trimming took 0 bases from V and 7 from J; bases not matched to a gene: 5. This CDR3 is 14 amino acids long. Using immunoSEQ multiplex PCR, the repertoire was profiled, and TCRdb retains in-frame clones only, with some absent. The data hold a few million clones, with 85% to 95% observed a single time. Sequences were obtained from naive CD4+ T cells from PBMCs. Sample subset: CD45RA+ positively selected. The chain employs TRBV6-5 and TRBJ1-1; TRBD1 matches at 7 bases. The receptor was derived from a man aged 18 to 29 in good health. Some clones in this sample may be carry-over from other donors' samples. CDR3 protein: CASSYSGTVGEAFF. The CDR3 coding sequence is TGTGCCAGCAGTTACTCTGGGACAGTCGGTGAAGCTTTCTTT.